The 21 T cell receptor beta chains below come from one sample, sequenced in a study of T cell responses to AZD1222 COVID-19 vaccine. Using immunoSEQ multiplex PCR, the repertoire was profiled, and TCRdb retains in-frame clones only, with some absent. The sample contains roughly 40,000 clones, 70% to 90% of which appear only once. This material consisted of peripheral blood, taken 28 days after the second AZD1222 dose. These receptors came from an adult who received the AZD1222 COVID-19 vaccine.

V usage is TRBV19 and J usage is TRBJ1-5, with 9 bases matching TRBD1. This CDR3 is built from 19 residues. V shed 10 bases, J shed 0 bases, and the junction held 19 bases outside the gene matches. Germline V gene sequence: CDR1 LNHDA, CDR2 SQIVND (reference sequence). The CDR3 sequence is CATGRGQGKRDYSNQPQHF. The DNA of the CDR3 is TGTGCCACCGGACGGGGACAGGGTAAGAGAGATTATAGCAATCAGCCCCAGCATTTT.

The chain couples TRBV5-1 to TRBJ1-2; maybe TRBD1 (5 bases). The germline V gene has CDR1 SGHRS and CDR2 YFSETQ. The CDR3 is 18 residues long. The germline V and J ends were trimmed by 0 bases and 6 bases, with 24 bases remaining between them. As DNA, the CDR3 is TGCGCCAGCAGCTTGGGGACCGGAATATACAGGTGGAGGAATGGCTACACCTTC. It yields the protein CASSLGTGIYRWRNGYTF.

This chain joins TRBV7-2 and TRBJ2-1; 9 bases are a match to TRBD1. V shed 5 bases and J 4 bases; nucleotides not matched to a gene: 9. The CDR3 is made up of 16 amino acids. Germline CDR1 reads SGHTA; CDR2 reads FQGNSA. CDR3 nucleotide sequence: TGTGCCAGCAGCCAAACAGGGGGCGCCCCTTACAATGAGCAGTTCTTC. Translation gives CASSQTGGAPYNEQFF. The full variable domain, in which reference TRBV7-2 and TRBJ2-1 provide the parts outside the CDR3, is GAGVSQSPSNKVTEKGKDVELRCDPISGHTALYWYRQSLGQGLEFLIYFQGNSAPDKSGLPSDRFSAERTGGSVSTLTIQRTQQEDSAVYLCASSQTGGAPYNEQFFGPGTRLTVL.

The CDR3 DNA sequence: TGTGCCAGCAGTTTAGACTCCAGACAAGCTTTCTTT. Amino acid sequence: CASSLDSRQAFF. The V call is TRBV12-3 or TRBV12-4, the J call TRBJ1-1; no clear D gene. The CDR3 length is 12 residues. V lost 1 base, J lost 9 bases, and 9 bases lay in between.

The chain links TRBV12-5 to TRBJ1-4, with 7 nucleotides matching TRBD1. Germline V gene sequence: CDR1 LGHNT, CDR2 FRNRAP. The CDR3 runs to 17 residues. The V gene end was trimmed by 1 base and the J gene end by 8 bases; junction bases not matched to a gene: 13. CDR3 nucleotides: TGTGCTAGTGGTTTGGCGCCACAGGGGCAACGGCGCGAAAAACTGTTTTTT. Its translation: CASGLAPQGQRREKLFF. Supplemented by reference TRBV12-5 and TRBJ1-4, the full variable domain reads DARVTQTPRHKVTEMGQEVTMRCQPILGHNTVFWYRQTMMQGLELLAYFRNRAPLDDSGMPKDRFSAEMPDATLATLKIQPSEPRDSAVYFCASGLAPQGQRREKLFFGSGTQLSVL.

This chain's CDR3 is CASSLPRAQQETQYF. CDR3 nucleotide sequence: TGTGCCAGCAGTTTACCGCGGGCCCAGCAAGAGACCCAGTACTTC. The chain is built from TRBV28 and TRBJ2-5, with a possible D match to TRBD2 (5 bases). The CDR3 is 15 amino acids. The germline gives CDR1 MDHEN, CDR2 SYDVKM. Trimming removed 2 bases at V and 2 bases at J, with 12 bases between.

The V gene is TRBV5-1, the J gene TRBJ1-3; 9 bases fit TRBD1. CDR1 is SGHRS, CDR2 YFSETQ, per germline. The CDR3 is made up of 15 amino acids. Trimming cost V 4 bases and J 2 bases; bases outside gene matches: 4. The CDR3 bases are TGCGCCAGCAGCGAGGACAGGGGAACTGGAAACACCATATATTTT. Residues: CASSEDRGTGNTIYF.

The chain uses TRBV9 and TRBJ2-2; 9 nucleotides align to TRBD2. This CDR3 comprises 16 residues. Germline CDR1 reads SGDLS; CDR2 reads YYNGEE. With V trimmed by 0 bases and J by 6 bases, 6 bases remained unmatched. The CDR3 DNA reads as TGTGCCAGCAGCGTAGGTCCAGCGGGAGGTGCCGGGGAGCTGTTTTTT. It translates to CASSVGPAGGAGELFF.

This sequence joins TRBV15 and TRBJ2-2; D gene unclear. Trimming took off 1 base at V and 0 bases at J, with 9 bases between the two ends. The CDR3 runs 16 residues. CDR1 and CDR2 (germline): LNHNV, YYDKDF (reference sequence). CDR3 DNA: TGTGCCACCAGCAGAGTTATTGGGGCGAACACCGGGGAGCTGTTTTTT. This translates into CATSRVIGANTGELFF.

The chain recombines TRBV6-5 with TRBJ2-7, with TRBD1 identical over 8 bases. From germline, CDR1 is MNHEY and CDR2 SVGAGI. This CDR3 spans 14 amino acids. V lost 6 bases, J lost 2 bases, and 6 bases stayed unmatched. DNA of the CDR3: TGTGCCAGCAGCCACCGGACAGGGCCCTACGAGCAGTACTTC. This sequence encodes CASSHRTGPYEQYF.

This rearrangement joins TRBV11-2 to TRBJ2-1; 11 bases align to TRBD2. CDR1 SGHAT and CDR2 FQNNGV come from the germline V gene. The CDR3 loop spans 15 amino acids. The J segment lost 4 bases and the V segment lost 4 bases, leaving 3 bases of the junction unmatched. CDR3 in amino acids: CASSSGLAEYNEQFF. DNA of the CDR3: TGTGCCAGCAGCTCGGGACTAGCGGAGTACAATGAGCAGTTCTTC. Filled out from reference TRBV11-2 and TRBJ2-1, the complete variable domain reads EAGVAQSPRYKIIEKRQSVAFWCNPISGHATLYWYQQILGQGPKLLIQFQNNGVVDDSQLPKDRFSAERLKGVDSTLKIQPAKLEDSAVYLCASSSGLAEYNEQFFGPGTRLTVL.

The rearrangement links TRBV14 to TRBJ1-3; D gene unclear. Germline V CDR1 and CDR2: SGHDN, FVKESK. The CDR3 covers 14 residues. Trimming pared 0 bases from V and 0 bases from J, leaving 3 bases between. This CDR3 reads CASSQDLSGNTIYF. Here the CDR3 DNA reads TGTGCCAGCAGCCAAGATCTCTCTGGAAACACCATATATTTT.

The V gene is TRBV5-1, the J gene TRBJ2-7; D remains unclear. Germline CDR1 SGHRS, CDR2 YFSETQ. The CDR3 runs to 16 residues. Trimming stripped 0 bases from V and 1 base from J, with 14 bases between. The CDR3 spells CASSLVARVGSYEQYF. In DNA, the CDR3 is TGCGCCAGCAGCTTGGTGGCAAGAGTGGGGTCCTACGAGCAGTACTTC.

The rearrangement uses TRBV27 and TRBJ1-2; no reliable D call. In germline, CDR1 is MNHEY, CDR2 SMNVEV (reference sequence). The CDR3 runs 15 residues. V was cut by 4 bases and J by 7 bases, with 19 bases left in between. DNA for the CDR3: TGTGCCAGCAGTTCATCCCTGAGCAGGAAAGGTGGCTACACCTTC. It is translated as CASSSSLSRKGGYTF.

This chain joins TRBV6-2 or TRBV6-3 and TRBJ1-4; 8 bases agree with TRBD1. CDR3 length: 15 amino acids. The germline CDR1 and CDR2 sequences are MNHEY and SVGEGT. Losses at the gene ends were 5 bases for V and 7 bases for J; bases not matched to a gene: 9. In DNA form, the CDR3 reads TGTGCCAGCAGTACCCGACAGGGGAGTGGTGAAAAACTGTTTTTT. It is translated as CASSTRQGSGEKLFF.

The V and J genes are TRBV28 and TRBJ1-2, with 7 positions matching TRBD1. Germline values: CDR1 MDHEN, CDR2 SYDVKM. This CDR3 has 15 residues. Trimming took 3 bases from V and 6 from J; bases not matched to a gene: 10. CDR3 coding DNA: TGTGCCAGCAGTTTTGACAGGGCCTCGAAGGATGGCTACACCTTC. This sequence encodes CASSFDRASKDGYTF.

The gene calls are TRBV14 and TRBJ2-3; the D is unclear. This CDR3 region has 15 residues. V lost 4 bases and J lost 1, with 12 bases in between. Germline-derived CDR1 and CDR2 are SGHDN and FVKESK. Here the CDR3 reads CASSPYSGRTDTQYF. The CDR3 coding sequence is TGTGCCAGCAGCCCCTACTCAGGACGCACAGATACGCAGTATTTT.

The chain recombines TRBV9 with TRBJ2-3; unclear D gene. Germline V lookup: CDR1 SGDLS, CDR2 YYNGEE. Between the trimmed V and J ends, which lost 0 bases and 3 bases, there was a span of 14 bases. The CDR3 runs 16 residues. CDR3 DNA sequence: TGTGCCAGCAGCGTAGCGGGCGGCCAGAATACAGATACGCAGTATTTT. Its translation is CASSVAGGQNTDTQYF.

The V gene is TRBV15, the J gene TRBJ2-5; 10 bases are shared with TRBD2. Trimming at V came to 6 bases and at J to 5 bases, leaving 6 bases not matched to a gene. The V gene's germline CDR1 is LNHNV and CDR2 YYDKDF (reference sequence). CDR3 length: 14 residues. The CDR3 sequence is CATSSLAGVETQYF. DNA of the CDR3: TGTGCCACCAGTAGCCTAGCGGGGGTGGAGACCCAGTACTTC.

This chain connects TRBV12-5 to TRBJ2-7; no definite D call. The length of the CDR3 is 14 residues. Germline V CDR1 and CDR2: LGHNT, FRNRAP. V was cut by 3 bases and J by 4 bases, with 13 bases left in between. The CDR3: CASGLARKSYEQYF. CDR3 in DNA: TGTGCTAGTGGTTTAGCCCGAAAATCATACGAGCAGTACTTC.

On this clone: A read error may produce the germline difference seen at one junction end. The gene calls are TRBV9 and TRBJ2-3, with D perhaps TRBD2 (6 bases). Germline CDR1 and CDR2: SGDLS and YYNGEE. The CDR3 has 15 residues. DNA of the CDR3: TGTGCCAGCACCGTAGTAGGGACTAGCACAGATACGCAGTATTTT. This gives the protein CASTVVGTSTDTQYF.